This T cell receptor (beta chain) originates from a study of shared clonotypes between healthy human individuals. Naive CD8 populations comprised CD45RO-negative cells positively selected for CCR7, excluding terminally differentiated effector memory CD45RA+ cells. An even split of each subset's genomic DNA across several immunoSEQ plates was performed. Clones were read by immunoSEQ multiplex PCR, and TCRdb kept only the in-frame ones, dropping some. The data contain about 2 million clones, about 95% of them singletons. The CDR3 spans 14 residues. The germline gives CDR1 GTSNPN, CDR2 SVGIG (reference sequence).

The sequenced material came from naive CD8+ T cells sorted from blood. The receptor was isolated from a man between 18 and 35 years old in good health. This chain links TRBV30 with TRBJ2-5; 9 bases match TRBD1. The J call is in doubt because the DNA end fits TRBJ2-7 better. CDR3 region: CAWSDRGLSYEQYF. CDR3 DNA sequence: TGTGCCTGGAGTGACAGGGGGCTTAGCTACGAGCAGTACTTC.